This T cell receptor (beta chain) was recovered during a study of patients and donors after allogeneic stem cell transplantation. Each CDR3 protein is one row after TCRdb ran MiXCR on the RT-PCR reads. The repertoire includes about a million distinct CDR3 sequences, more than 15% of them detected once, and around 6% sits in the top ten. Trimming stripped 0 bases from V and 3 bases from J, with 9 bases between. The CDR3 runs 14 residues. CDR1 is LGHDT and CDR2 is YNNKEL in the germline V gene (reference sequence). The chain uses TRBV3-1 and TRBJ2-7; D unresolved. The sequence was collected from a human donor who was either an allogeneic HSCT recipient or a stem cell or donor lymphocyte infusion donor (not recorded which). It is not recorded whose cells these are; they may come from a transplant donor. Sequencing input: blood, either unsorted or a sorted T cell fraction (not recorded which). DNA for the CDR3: TGTGCCAGCAGCCAAGATGGTTTAGGCTACGAGCAGTACTTC. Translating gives CASSQDGLGYEQYF.